This TCR beta chain was profiled in a study of response to subunit inactivated influenza vaccine. MiXCR, run by TCRdb on the RT-PCR reads, gives a single entry per CDR3 protein. The sample lists about 540,000 distinct CDR3 sequences; under 30% were seen once. Germline lookup yields CDR1 MNHNS and CDR2 SASEGT. V dropped 4 bases and J dropped 8 bases, with 12 bases sitting between them. The length of the CDR3 is 13 residues. Another study also made use of these data, one on T cells expressing NK-cell markers. That work adds: Production of TCR beta cDNA relied on 5'RACE template switching with UMIs. Of the CD8+ T cell pool in several donors, roughly 1.0-8% was accounted for by dominant NKG2C+ clonotypes. In four donors, dominant clonotypes made up about 25-60.1% of CD3+CD56-NKG2C+ cells. Specificity for HCMV among expanded NKG2C+ T cell clones was not established.

Source: CD4+ T cells sorted from PBMCs, taken roughly 13 days after vaccination. The V and J genes are TRBV6-1 and TRBJ2-1; D gene ambiguous. This clonotype originated in a man aged 45-65 years who received an inactivated influenza vaccine. The CDR3, as DNA: TGTGCCAGCAGTGGGGCAGGACGTTATGAGCAGTTCTTC. Amino acids: CASSGAGRYEQFF.